This TCR beta chain is from a study of cytomegalovirus exposure and HLA in healthy donors. Across the whole study: Earlier, 90 million to 140 million unique TCR beta sequences were recovered from about 179 million T cells by an analysis.

Germline assignment: CDR1 LNHDA and CDR2 SQIVND (reference sequence). The CDR3 extends over 16 amino acids. The junction had 15 bases not matched to a gene; V was cut back by 9 bases and J by 5 bases. PCR was performed using 60 Vbeta and 13 Jbeta primers. In the original analysis: It was a later analysis that counted roughly 80 million unique TCR beta chains, of which some 9.9 million were shared. Assay: immunoSEQ multiplex PCR; the TCRdb copy retains only in-frame clones and omits some. V, J and clone size derive from that table, while D and trimming were established from the DNA sequence. The profile covers under 100,000 clones, with approximately 80% appearing a single time and 2.5% to 3.5% taken by the ten largest.

This TCR was sampled from a man aged 35 to 55 in good health and CMV-seronegative. Sequenced input: PBMCs. The chain carries TRBV19 and TRBJ1-4; 7 bases fit TRBD1. The CDR3 DNA sequence: TGTGCCAGCCGACACAGCCCTGACAGGGAAAATGAAAAACTGTTTTTT. This encodes CASRHSPDRENEKLFF.